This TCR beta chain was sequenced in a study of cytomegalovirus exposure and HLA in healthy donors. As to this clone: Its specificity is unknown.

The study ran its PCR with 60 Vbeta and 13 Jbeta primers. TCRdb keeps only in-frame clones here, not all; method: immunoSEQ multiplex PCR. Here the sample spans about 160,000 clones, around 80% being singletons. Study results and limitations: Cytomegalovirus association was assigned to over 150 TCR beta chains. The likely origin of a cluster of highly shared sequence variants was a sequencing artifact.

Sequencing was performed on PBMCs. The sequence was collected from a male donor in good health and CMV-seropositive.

Written as DNA, the CDR3 is TGTGCCAGCAGCGCACAGGGGGGGTTCTCTGGAAACACCATATATTTT. Translated: CASSAQGGFSGNTIYF. V gene TRBV7-9 combines with J gene TRBJ1-3; TRBD1 agrees at 8 bases. Per the germline V gene, CDR1 is SEHNR and CDR2 is FQNEAQ (reference sequence). Unmatched junction bases numbered 6, after V lost 5 bases and J lost 0 bases. CDR3 size: 16 residues.